What follows are 10 T cell receptor beta chains derived from one specimen sequenced in a study of tissue T cells after allogeneic stem cell transplantation. Noted time point: mouse harvest day 7 after allogeneic transplant. Tail vein injection delivered 10^7 T-cell-depleted bone marrow cells and 10^6 splenic CD5+ T cells. Measured with immunoSEQ multiplex PCR; TCRdb has only the in-frame clones, and not every one. The sample holds about 7,200 clones, over 40% seen once. Sequencing used lymph node tissue. All receptors come from a female BALB/c mouse given C57BL/6 T cells with graft-versus-host disease after an allogeneic hematopoietic cell transplant.

Remarks on this clone: Germline and genes here are mouse. The read stops 1 residue short of the end of the CDR3; the missing end is completed from the germline J gene. V and J are TRBV13-2 and TRBJ2-3; D might be TRBD1 (6 bases). The germline V gene has CDR1 NNHNN and CDR2 SYGAGS (reference sequence). V shed 2 bases and J shed 7 bases, with 8 bases lying between them. This CDR3 region has 12 residues. Incomplete CDR3 DNA: TGTGCCAGCGGTGAGGGACAAAAAACGCTGTAT. Protein: CASGEGQKTLY. In full, the CDR3 reads CASGEGQKTLYF.

Notes on this clone: Gene names and germline match the mouse. The read falls 1 residue short of the CDR3 end, and the missing part is taken from the germline J gene. The rearrangement uses TRBV14 and TRBJ2-4; 9 bases fit TRBD1. Germline CDR1 reads SGHDT; CDR2 reads FRDEAV. After removal of 4 bases from V and 6 bases from J, the junction contained 3 bases not matched to a gene. CDR3 length: 13 amino acids. The CDR3 loop is CASSLGTGNTLYF. Partial CDR3 DNA: TGTGCCAGCAGTCTCGGGACAGGGAACACCTTGTAC.

About this clone itself: Mouse gene names and germline throughout. The read is 1 residue too short to cover the CDR3 end, so that end is filled in from the germline J gene. This chain uses TRBV15 with TRBJ2-4; weak D call: TRBD1 (5 bases). Germline V CDR1 and CDR2: SGHND, FRSKSL. V lost 1 base, J lost 0 bases, and 8 bases lay in between. This CDR3 is 15 amino acids long. Partial CDR3 DNA: TGTGCCAGCAGTTTAGAAGGACAAAGTCAAAACACCTTGTAC. The encoded protein is CASSLEGQSQNTLY. The whole CDR3 reads CASSLEGQSQNTLYF. Variable domain in full (rest from reference TRBV15 and TRBJ2-4): DAGVTQTPRHEVAEKGQTIILKCEPVSGHNDLFWYRQTKIQGLELLSYFRSKSLMEDGGAFKDRFKAEMLNSSFSTLKIQPTEPKDSAVYLCASSLEGQSQNTLYFGAGTRLSVL.

As for this clone: Mouse gene names and germline throughout. The read halts 1 residue ahead of the CDR3 end, with the missing end drawn from the germline J gene. The chain has TRBV3 and TRBJ2-3, with TRBD1 matching over 8 bases. The germline V gene has CDR1 SNHLY and CDR2 FYNGKV (reference sequence). Unmatched junction bases numbered 8, after V lost 3 bases and J lost 3 bases. The CDR3 consists of 16 residues. The CDR3 here is CASSLRTGRRAETLYF. The CDR3 DNA, read in part, is TGTGCCAGCAGCTTGAGGACAGGGAGGAGGGCAGAAACGCTGTAT.

Comments on this clone: These gene names are mouse names. The read stops 1 residue short of the end of the CDR3; the missing end is completed from the germline J gene. The V and J genes are TRBV19 and TRBJ2-7; TRBD1 agrees at 7 bases. The CDR3 spans 12 residues. Trimming removed 6 bases from V and 4 bases from J; junction bases left unmatched: 4. Germline V gene sequence: CDR1 FNHDT, CDR2 SITEND (reference sequence). The sequenced part of the CDR3 DNA is TGTGCCAGCACTCACAGGGGTTATGAACAGTAC. Translated, it gives CASTHRGYEQY. The whole CDR3 protein is CASTHRGYEQYF.

This clone came up a few times. Gene labels here are mouse ones. The read terminates 1 residue before the CDR3 end, so the remaining end is supplied by the germline J gene. V usage is TRBV1 and J usage is TRBJ2-7; 10 bases are shared with TRBD1. Looked up from germline, CDR1 is NSQYPW and CDR2 is LRSPGD (reference sequence). With 3 bases clipped from V and 7 bases from J, the junction kept 6 bases outside the gene matches. This CDR3 has 14 amino acids. Here the CDR3 reads CTCSARDRGGEQYF. CDR3 DNA, as far as it was read: TGCACCTGCAGTGCCCGGGACAGGGGAGGGGAACAGTAC.

This clone showed up just a few times. Mouse gene names and germline throughout. The read finishes 1 residue shy of the CDR3 end, and the germline J gene is used to complete it. The sample carries other DNA sequences with the same CDR3. This chain connects TRBV26 to TRBJ2-7; a weak D match, TRBD1 (6 bases). V was cut by 3 bases and J by 3 bases, with 9 bases left in between. Germline CDR1 reads KGHPV; CDR2 reads FQNQEV (reference sequence). This CDR3 has 13 residues. Here the CDR3 reads CASSLPGVYEQYF. The covered CDR3 bases are TGTGCCAGCAGTCTCCCAGGGGTCTATGAACAGTAC.

Comments on this clone: The listed genes are named as in mouse. With the read ending 1 residue before the CDR3 end, the germline J gene is used to fill in that end. V and J are TRBV12-1 and TRBJ2-1; a possible D gene is TRBD2 (5 bases). This CDR3 contains 15 residues. Germline V gives CDR1 SGHSN, CDR2 HYEKVE. V lost 0 bases and J lost 0, with 8 bases in between. CDR3 residues: CASSLGWDNYAEQFF. The CDR3 DNA, read in part, is TGTGCCAGCTCTCTCGGCTGGGATAACTATGCTGAGCAGTTC.

Notes on this clone: Mouse gene names and germline throughout. Sequencing ends 1 residue short of the CDR3 end; the germline J gene provides the rest. The chain recombines TRBV16 with TRBJ2-4, with D unresolved. The CDR3 loop spans 12 amino acids. Trimming removed 5 bases from V and 4 bases from J, with 7 bases in between. CDR1 is SGHSA and CDR2 is FRNQAP in the germline V gene. CDR3 amino acids: CASSLQKNTLYF. The CDR3 bases that were read are TGTGCAAGCAGCCTCCAAAAAAACACCTTGTAC.

This clone was seen a handful of times. The gene names here belong to mouse. The read ends 1 residue early relative to the CDR3; the germline J gene fills the gap. The chain carries TRBV14 and TRBJ2-5, with 8 bases that match TRBD1. This CDR3 has 13 amino acids. Germline loops: CDR1 SGHDT, CDR2 FRDEAV. With 5 bases clipped from V and 3 bases from J, the junction kept 2 bases outside the gene matches. CDR3 region: CASSRTGQDTQYF. CDR3 DNA (partial): TGTGCCAGCAGCCGGACAGGGCAAGACACCCAGTAC.